This is a list of T cell receptor beta chains from one sample in a study of blood T cell repertoires in COVID-19. This table comes from immunoSEQ multiplex PCR, and its TCRdb copy is limited to in-frame clones, with some not included. The sample consists of about 190,000 clones, around 76% of them appearing once. The specimen sequenced was peripheral blood. These receptors were obtained from a woman aged 55-69 years with COVID-19, enrolled during active disease. Both conserved end residues are part of each CDR3. Each record gives: D gene, V gene, J gene, clone size, CDR3 DNA, CDR3 protein. A D gene is named only where the DNA matches it firmly. Clone size is stated in some rows and not others, as once, few, many or a class when expanded.

TRBD1	TRBV3-1/TRBV3-2	TRBJ2-4	once	TGTGCCAGCAGCCATACAGGACAGGGGAAGGACATTCAGTACTTC	CASSHTGQGKDIQYF
.	TRBV11-3	TRBJ2-2	once	TGTGCCAGCAGCCCTAGGTGGACCGGGGAGCTGTTTTTT	CASSPRWTGELFF
.	TRBV7-2	TRBJ2-3	.	TGTGCCAGCAGCTTAGGGGCATCCCCAGATACGCAGTATTTT	CASSLGASPDTQYF
.	TRBV21-1	TRBJ1-2	.	TGTGCCAGCAGCAAACCTTATGTAGTGGAGGTCTGCTATGGCTACACCTTC	CASSKPYVVEVCYGYTF
.	TRBV5-4	TRBJ2-1	.	TGTGCCAGCAACTTGAGGGGTAATGAGCAGTTCTTC	CASNLRGNEQFF
TRBD1	TRBV6-4	TRBJ2-3	.	TGTGCCAGCAGTGAACGGACAGGGACCCCAGATACGCAGTATTTT	CASSERTGTPDTQYF
TRBD2	TRBV28	TRBJ2-3	once	TGTGCCAGCAGTTTACCGACTAGCGGGGGTAGATCACGCACAGATACGCAGTATTTT	CASSLPTSGGRSRTDTQYF
.	TRBV6-6	TRBJ1-5	.	TGTGCCAGCAGTACCCCGGACAGTGATCAGCCCCAGCATTTT	CASSTPDSDQPQHF
TRBD1	TRBV10-2	TRBJ1-2	.	TGCGCCAGCAGCGCGGGACAGAACTATGGCTACACCTTC	CASSAGQNYGYTF
TRBD2	TRBV27	TRBJ2-3	.	TGTGCCAGCAGTCTGCGGGAGTGGGACACAGATACGCAGTATTTT	CASSLREWDTDTQYF
.	TRBV28	TRBJ2-3	.	TGTGCCAGCAGCCTTACAGGAACTAGCACAGATACGCAGTATTTT	CASSLTGTSTDTQYF
TRBD2	TRBV2	TRBJ2-1	once	TGTGCCAGCAACCCCGGGACTAGGCCCTACAATGAGCAGTTCTTC	CASNPGTRPYNEQFF
.	TRBV23-1	TRBJ2-5	.	TGCGCCAGCAGTAGCGGCAGGGACTTCCAAGAGACCCAGTACTTC	CASSSGRDFQETQYF
.	TRBV29-1	TRBJ1-2	.	TGCAGCGCGGAAGGATCTAGCTATGGCTACACCTTC	CSAEGSSYGYTF
TRBD2	TRBV3-1/TRBV3-2	TRBJ2-2	.	TGTGCCAGCAGCCCCAGACCGGGACTAGCACTCCTTAGGGGCACCGGGGAGCTGTTTTTT	CASSPRPGLALLRGTGELFF
TRBD1	TRBV2	TRBJ1-1	.	TGTGCCAGCAGTTCCCCGGGACAGGGTGGAGCTTTCTTT	CASSSPGQGGAFF
.	TRBV5-1	TRBJ1-2	.	TGCGCCAGCAGCCCACTAACAGGGAACTATGGCTACACCTTC	CASSPLTGNYGYTF
.	TRBV7-9	TRBJ2-1	.	TGTGCCAGCAGCTCAGATCCCAATGAGCAGTTCTTC	CASSSDPNEQFF
.	TRBV6-6	TRBJ1-2	.	TGTGCCAGCAGTTACTCCTTGGAGGGAGACTACACCTTC	CASSYSLEGDYTF
.	TRBV18	TRBJ2-1	.	TGTGCCAGCTCTCAATCCCGGGACTCTAACAATGAGCAGTTCTTC	CASSQSRDSNNEQFF
TRBD2	TRBV10-2	TRBJ2-1	.	TGCGCCAGCAGTGACGGGACTAGATTTAACAATGAGCAGTTCTTC	CASSDGTRFNNEQFF
TRBD2	TRBV24-1	TRBJ2-3	.	TGTGCCACCAGTGCCCGGACTAGCGGGAGCACAGATACGCAGTATTTT	CATSARTSGSTDTQYF
.	TRBV14	TRBJ2-2	.	TGTGCCAGCAGCCCGCGCAGGGTCACCGGGGAGCTGTTTTTT	CASSPRRVTGELFF
TRBD2	TRBV3-1/TRBV3-2	TRBJ2-5	few	TGTGCCAGCAGCCAAGATTTAGGCGGGGGGCGGGCGGCCCAGTACTTC	CASSQDLGGGRAAQYF
.	TRBV18	TRBJ2-7	.	TGTGCCAGCTCCGCACGAGGCGCCCACGAGCAGTACTTC	CASSARGAHEQYF
.	TRBV11-2	TRBJ1-5	.	TGTGCCAGCAGTTTTGAGAGGAATCAGCCCCAGCATTTT	CASSFERNQPQHF
.	TRBV27	TRBJ2-7	.	TGTGCCAGCAGTTTACAAGCGGAAGAAGTCTACGAGCAGTACTTC	CASSLQAEEVYEQYF
.	TRBV27	TRBJ2-2	few	TGTGCCAGCAGTTTATACAGGTTGAACACCGGGGAGCTGTTTTTT	CASSLYRLNTGELFF
TRBD2	TRBV5-1	TRBJ2-2	.	TGCGCCAGCAGCTTGAGCGGGAGTCAAACCGGGGAGCTGTTTTTT	CASSLSGSQTGELFF
TRBD1	TRBV7-9	TRBJ1-2	.	TGTGCCAGCAGCGAAACAGGGGGCCTCCATGGCTACACCTTC	CASSETGGLHGYTF
TRBD2	TRBV5-6	TRBJ2-7	.	TGTGCCAGCAGCTGGGGACTAGCGGGAAACTACGAGCAGTACTTC	CASSWGLAGNYEQYF
TRBD1	TRBV11-2	TRBJ2-7	many	TGTGCCAGCAGCCTTTGGACAGGGAGAGGCTACGAGCAGTACTTC	CASSLWTGRGYEQYF
.	TRBV7-9	TRBJ1-1	.	TGTGCCAGCAGCTTGCGAACAGGGCCTGAAGCTTTCTTT	CASSLRTGPEAFF
.	TRBV28	TRBJ1-5	.	TGTGCCAGCAGCTTCTCGACAAATCAGCCCCAGCATTTT	CASSFSTNQPQHF
.	TRBV11-2	TRBJ2-1	.	TGTGCCAGCAGACCAGCTAGGTGGTACAATGAGCAGTTCTTC	CASRPARWYNEQFF
TRBD2	TRBV3-1/TRBV3-2	TRBJ2-1	.	TGTGCCAGCAGCCTTCCTCTAGCGGGAGCCTACAATGAGCAGTTCTTC	CASSLPLAGAYNEQFF
.	TRBV10-1	TRBJ2-6	.	TGCGCCAGCAGTGGCCGCAGGACTACCTCTGGGGCCAACGTCCTGACTTTC	CASSGRRTTSGANVLTF
.	TRBV6-5	TRBJ2-5	.	TGTGCCAGCAGAGACTATACCCTGTACTTC	CASRDYTLYF
TRBD2	TRBV4-1	TRBJ2-5	.	TGCGCCAGCAGCCAAGACCCATCAGCGGGATCAGAAGAGACCCAGTACTTC	CASSQDPSAGSEETQYF
.	TRBV7-2	TRBJ1-2	.	TGTGCCAGCAGCTCGGAGGGTCACTATCGTGGCTACACCTTC	CASSSEGHYRGYTF
TRBD1	TRBV28	TRBJ1-1	.	TGTGCCAGCAAAGTCCGACAGGGGAACACTGAAGCTTTCTTT	CASKVRQGNTEAFF
TRBD2	TRBV5-1	TRBJ2-1	.	TGCGCCAGCAGCTTACTAGCGGGGGTTTCCTACAATGAGCAGTTCTTC	CASSLLAGVSYNEQFF
.	TRBV3-1/TRBV3-2	TRBJ1-5	.	TGTGCCAGCAGCTCCTCGTCGGGGGGCAATCAGCCCCAGCATTTT	CASSSSSGGNQPQHF
TRBD1	TRBV5-1	TRBJ1-1	.	TGCGCCAGCAGCACGGGACAGGGGGGCACTGAAGCTTTCTTT	CASSTGQGGTEAFF
.	TRBV9	TRBJ2-2	few	TGTGCCAGCAGCGTAGCACCGTTTAGGAGCACCGGGGAGCTGTTTTTT	CASSVAPFRSTGELFF
TRBD2	TRBV5-6	TRBJ2-2	.	TGTGCCAGCAGCTTGGAGGACTTTCCGGGAGGCGGGGAGCTGTTTTTT	CASSLEDFPGGGELFF
.	TRBV21-1	TRBJ1-2	.	TGTGCCAGCAGCAAAAAGGTGGAGCAGGGATATTATGGCTACACCTTC	CASSKKVEQGYYGYTF
TRBD1	TRBV15	TRBJ1-2	.	TGTGCCACCAGCCCAGACAGGGTATCTGGCTACACCTTC	CATSPDRVSGYTF
.	TRBV6-5	TRBJ1-5	few	TGTGCCAGCCAAAGGGGGTACGACAATCAGCCCCAGCATTTT	CASQRGYDNQPQHF
TRBD2	TRBV11-2	TRBJ2-5	.	TGTGCCAGCAGCTTGGGACTATCATCCGAGACCCAGTACTTC	CASSLGLSSETQYF
.	TRBV6-6	TRBJ1-5	.	TGTGCCAGCAGTCCCCTACCCAATCAGCCCCAGCATTTT	CASSPLPNQPQHF
.	TRBV5-6	TRBJ2-7	.	TGTGCCAGCAGCTTGGCCAGCTCCTACGAGCAGTACTTC	CASSLASSYEQYF